This passage covers 14 T cell receptor beta chains from one sample sequenced in a study of blood T cell repertoires in COVID-19. Assay used: immunoSEQ multiplex PCR; TCRdb lists only in-frame clones, some missing. The table has about 200,000 clones, roughly 80% seen once; the top ten hold 7.5% to 9%. Sample: peripheral blood. The receptors derive from a woman of 80 years or more with COVID-19, enrolled during active disease.

This chain joins TRBV7-6 and TRBJ2-2; D is perhaps TRBD1 (6 bases). Germline V gene sequence: CDR1 SGHVS, CDR2 FNYEAQ. Between the trimmed V and J ends, which lost 6 bases and 1 base, there was a span of 12 bases. This CDR3 comprises 15 residues. This chain's CDR3 is CASSSGTMNTGELFF. The CDR3 DNA reads TGTGCCAGCAGTTCCGGGACAATGAACACCGGGGAGCTGTTTTTT.

The chain uses TRBV25-1 and TRBJ2-5; D is possibly TRBD2 (5 bases). The CDR3 spans 13 residues. The germline V gene has CDR1 MGHDK and CDR2 SYGVNS. The V gene lost 7 bases and the J gene lost 4 bases, with 13 bases spanning the gap. CDR3 DNA sequence: TGTGCCAGCACCCTGTCGGGGAGAGAGACCCAGTACTTC. This translates into CASTLSGRETQYF.

The chain recombines TRBV2 with TRBJ1-2; D unresolved. CDR3 length equals 14 residues. CDR1 and CDR2 from the germline V gene are SNHLY and FYNNEI. V shed 3 bases and J shed 2 bases, with 10 bases lying between them. The CDR3 is CASSEGVLNYGYTF. The CDR3 coding sequence is TGTGCCAGCAGTGAGGGAGTCCTCAACTATGGCTACACCTTC.

The rearrangement uses TRBV29-1 and TRBJ1-5; D call uncertain. Germline V gene data show CDR1 as SQVTM and CDR2 as ANQGSEA. Trimming removed 3 bases from V and 4 bases from J, with 10 bases in between. This CDR3 has 13 residues. CDR3 amino acids: CSVEMGINQPQHF. CDR3 bases: TGCAGCGTTGAGATGGGCATAAATCAGCCCCAGCATTTT.

The chain joins TRBV4-1 to TRBJ1-2, with D perhaps matching TRBD1 (5 bases). Germline values: CDR1 MGHRA, CDR2 YSYEKL. The CDR3 loop spans 17 amino acids. Trimming took 0 bases from V and 0 from J, leaving 14 bases between them. In DNA, the CDR3 is TGCGCCAGCAGCCAAGAGGGGGGTCTGGTATCTAACTATGGCTACACCTTC. Protein: CASSQEGGLVSNYGYTF.

The chain combines TRBV5-1 with TRBJ2-1; weak D call: TRBD2 (7 bases). Trimming removed 0 bases from V and 5 bases from J, with 15 bases in between. The germline V gene encodes CDR1 SGHRS and CDR2 YFSETQ. The CDR3 runs 16 residues. The CDR3 nucleotides read TGCGCCAGCAGCTTGGCCTTCGGGGAGGGGGACAATGAGCAGTTCTTC. Translated, it gives CASSLAFGEGDNEQFF.

The J gene is TRBJ2-1, the V gene TRBV5-1, with D maybe TRBD1 (6 bases). Trimming left V 4 bases short and J 2 bases short, with 7 bases between. The CDR3 loop spans 13 amino acids. Germline CDR1 is SGHRS and CDR2 is YFSETQ. In nucleotides, the CDR3 is TGCGCCAGCAGCCAGGGGACCTACAATGAGCAGTTCTTC. This translates into CASSQGTYNEQFF.

This chain links TRBV27 with TRBJ1-2, with D possibly being TRBD1 (5 bases). Between the trimmed V and J ends, which lost 5 bases and 5 bases, there was a span of 12 bases. Germline lookup yields CDR1 MNHEY and CDR2 SMNVEV (reference sequence). This CDR3 contains 13 residues. CDR3 bases: TGTGCCAGCAGTCCCGGGGGATGGTATGGCTACACCTTC. Protein: CASSPGGWYGYTF.

The chain carries TRBV12-3 or TRBV12-4 and TRBJ2-7; possibly TRBD2 for D (5 bases). The CDR3 is made up of 11 amino acids. V lost 8 bases and J 3 bases, leaving 8 bases between the germline ends. The CDR3 spells CASGDYYEQYF. CDR3 nucleotide sequence: TGTGCCAGCGGCGACTACTACGAGCAGTACTTC.

This chain links TRBV9 with TRBJ1-3; D is undetermined. The V and J ends lost 1 base and 1 base respectively, with 12 bases between them. The germline gives CDR1 SGDLS, CDR2 YYNGEE. The CDR3 sequence is 16 residues long. Written as DNA, the CDR3 is TGTGCCAGCAGCGTAAGCCCAGACACTTCTGGAAACACCATATATTTT. Protein sequence: CASSVSPDTSGNTIYF.

The V gene is TRBV18, the J gene TRBJ1-1; the D gene is possibly TRBD1 (6 bases). V shed 4 bases and J shed 1 base, with 7 bases lying between them. The CDR3 consists of 13 residues. Germline assignment: CDR1 KGHSH and CDR2 LQKENI. CDR3 nucleotides: TGTGCCAGCTCACAGACAGGGAACACTGAAGCTTTCTTT. Translating gives CASSQTGNTEAFF.

The V call is TRBV6-5, the J call TRBJ2-3; TRBD2 agrees at 8 bases. The CDR3 extends over 15 amino acids. Germline V gene data show CDR1 as MNHEY and CDR2 as SVGAGI. V lost 11 bases to trimming and J lost 1 base; unmatched junction nucleotides: 11. This chain's CDR3 is CAAGEAGGRTDTQYF. In DNA, the CDR3 is TGTGCCGCTGGTGAGGCGGGAGGTCGCACAGATACGCAGTATTTT.

V and J are TRBV7-2 and TRBJ2-1, with a weak D call TRBD1 (6 bases). There are 16 residues in the CDR3. The V and J ends lost 0 bases and 2 bases respectively, with 11 bases between them. Germline V gene lookup returns CDR1 SGHTA and CDR2 FQGNSA. This CDR3 reads CASSLAGAVPYNEQFF. In DNA, the CDR3 is TGTGCCAGCAGCTTAGCGGGGGCAGTACCCTACAATGAGCAGTTCTTC.

J is TRBJ2-2 and V is TRBV6-5, with a weak D call TRBD2 (5 bases). This CDR3 is 16 amino acids long. The germline V and J ends were trimmed by 0 bases and 0 bases, with 8 bases remaining between them. The germline gives CDR1 MNHEY, CDR2 SVGAGI. The CDR3 region has the DNA TGTGCCAGCAGTTACTCTGTGGGAGCGAACACCGGGGAGCTGTTTTTT. This translates into CASSYSVGANTGELFF.